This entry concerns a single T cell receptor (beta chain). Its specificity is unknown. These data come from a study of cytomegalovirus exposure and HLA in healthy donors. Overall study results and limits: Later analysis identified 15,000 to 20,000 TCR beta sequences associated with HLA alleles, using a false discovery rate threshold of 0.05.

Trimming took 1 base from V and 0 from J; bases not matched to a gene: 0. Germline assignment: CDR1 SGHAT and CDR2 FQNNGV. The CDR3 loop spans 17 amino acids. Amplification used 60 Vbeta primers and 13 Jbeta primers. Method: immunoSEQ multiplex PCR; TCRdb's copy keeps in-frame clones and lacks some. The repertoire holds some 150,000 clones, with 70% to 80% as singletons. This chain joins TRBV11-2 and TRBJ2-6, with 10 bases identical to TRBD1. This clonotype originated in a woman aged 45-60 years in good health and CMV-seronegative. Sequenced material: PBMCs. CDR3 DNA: TGTGCCAGCAGCTTAGGGACAGGGGGCTCTGGGGCCAACGTCCTGACTTTC. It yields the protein CASSLGTGGSGANVLTF. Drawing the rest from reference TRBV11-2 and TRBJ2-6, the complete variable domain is EAGVAQSPRYKIIEKRQSVAFWCNPISGHATLYWYQQILGQGPKLLIQFQNNGVVDDSQLPKDRFSAERLKGVDSTLKIQPAKLEDSAVYLCASSLGTGGSGANVLTFGAGSRLTVL.